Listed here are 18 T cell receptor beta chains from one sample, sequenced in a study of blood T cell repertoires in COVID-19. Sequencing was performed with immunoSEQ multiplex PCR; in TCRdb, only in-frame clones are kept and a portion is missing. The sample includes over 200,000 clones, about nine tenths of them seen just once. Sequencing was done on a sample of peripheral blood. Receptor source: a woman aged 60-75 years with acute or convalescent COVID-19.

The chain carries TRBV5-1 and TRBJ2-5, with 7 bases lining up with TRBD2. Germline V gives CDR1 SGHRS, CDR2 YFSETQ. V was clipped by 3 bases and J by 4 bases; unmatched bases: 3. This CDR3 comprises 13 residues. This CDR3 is CASSWEGLETQYF. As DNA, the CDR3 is TGCGCCAGCAGCTGGGAGGGGTTAGAGACCCAGTACTTC.

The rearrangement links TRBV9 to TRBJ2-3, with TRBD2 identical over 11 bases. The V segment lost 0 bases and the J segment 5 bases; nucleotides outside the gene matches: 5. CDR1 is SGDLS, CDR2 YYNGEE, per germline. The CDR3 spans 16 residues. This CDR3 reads CASSVGLAGSGDTQYF. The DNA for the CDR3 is TGTGCCAGCAGCGTAGGACTAGCGGGGTCCGGAGATACGCAGTATTTT.

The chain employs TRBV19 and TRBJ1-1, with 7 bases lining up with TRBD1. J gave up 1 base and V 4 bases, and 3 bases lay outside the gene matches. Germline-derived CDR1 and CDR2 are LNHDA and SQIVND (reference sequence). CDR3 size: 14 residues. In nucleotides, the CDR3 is TGTGCCAGTAGTACACAGGGGTGGAACACTGAAGCTTTCTTT. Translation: CASSTQGWNTEAFF.

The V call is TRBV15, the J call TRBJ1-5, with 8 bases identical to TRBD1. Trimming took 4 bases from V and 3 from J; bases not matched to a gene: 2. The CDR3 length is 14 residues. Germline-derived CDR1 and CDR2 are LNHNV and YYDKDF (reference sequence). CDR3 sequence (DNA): TGTGCCACCAGCATGGACAGGGTCAATCAGCCCCAGCATTTT. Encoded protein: CATSMDRVNQPQHF.

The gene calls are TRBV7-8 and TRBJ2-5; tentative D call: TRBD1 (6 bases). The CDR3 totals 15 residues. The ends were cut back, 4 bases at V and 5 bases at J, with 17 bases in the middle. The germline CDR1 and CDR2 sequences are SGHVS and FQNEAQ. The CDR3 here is CASSSQGGVLETQYF. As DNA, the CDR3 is TGTGCCAGCAGCTCCCAAGGGGGAGTATTGGAGACCCAGTACTTC.

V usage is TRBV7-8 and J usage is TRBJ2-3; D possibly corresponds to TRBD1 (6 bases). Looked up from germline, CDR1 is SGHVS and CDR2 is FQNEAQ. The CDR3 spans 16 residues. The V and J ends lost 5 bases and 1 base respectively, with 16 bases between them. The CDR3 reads CASSRGTLGGTDTQYF. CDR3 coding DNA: TGTGCCAGCAGCCGAGGGACACTTGGAGGCACAGATACGCAGTATTTT. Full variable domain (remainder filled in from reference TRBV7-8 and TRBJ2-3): GAGVSQSPRYKVAKRGQDVALRCDPISGHVSLFWYQQALGQGPEFLTYFQNEAQLDKSGLPSDRFFAERPEGSVSTLKIQRTQQEDSAVYLCASSRGTLGGTDTQYFGPGTRLTVL.

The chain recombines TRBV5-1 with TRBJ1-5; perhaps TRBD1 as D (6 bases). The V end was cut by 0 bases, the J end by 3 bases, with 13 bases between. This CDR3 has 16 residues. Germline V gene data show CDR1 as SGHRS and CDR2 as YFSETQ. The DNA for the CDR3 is TGCGCCAGCAGCTTGGAGGGACATGAAGCCAATCAGCCCCAGCATTTT. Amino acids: CASSLEGHEANQPQHF.

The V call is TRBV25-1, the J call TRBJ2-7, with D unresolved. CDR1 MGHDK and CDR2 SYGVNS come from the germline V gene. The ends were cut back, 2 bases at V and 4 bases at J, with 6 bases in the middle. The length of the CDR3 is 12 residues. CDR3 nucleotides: TGTGCCAGCAGTGAAGAGTGGTACGAGCAGTACTTC. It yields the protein CASSEEWYEQYF.

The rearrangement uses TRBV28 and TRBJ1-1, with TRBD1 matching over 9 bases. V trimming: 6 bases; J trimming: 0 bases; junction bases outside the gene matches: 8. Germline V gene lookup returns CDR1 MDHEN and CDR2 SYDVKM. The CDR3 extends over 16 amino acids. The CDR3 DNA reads TGTGCCAGCAGGCCTTGGGACAGGGCCATGAACACTGAAGCTTTCTTT. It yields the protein CASRPWDRAMNTEAFF.

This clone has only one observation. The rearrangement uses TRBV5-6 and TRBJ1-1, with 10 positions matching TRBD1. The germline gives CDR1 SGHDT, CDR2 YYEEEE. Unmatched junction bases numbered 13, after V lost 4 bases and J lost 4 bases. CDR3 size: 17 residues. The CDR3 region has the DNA TGTGCCAGCAGCAGTGACAGGGGGCGCGGGAATGGCACTGAAGCTTTCTTT. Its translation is CASSSDRGRGNGTEAFF.

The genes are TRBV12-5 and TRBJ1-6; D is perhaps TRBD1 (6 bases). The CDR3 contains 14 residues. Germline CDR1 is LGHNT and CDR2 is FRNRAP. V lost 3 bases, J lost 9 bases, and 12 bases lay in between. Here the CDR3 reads CASGLQGISSPLHF. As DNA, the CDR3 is TGTGCTAGTGGTTTACAGGGTATCAGTTCACCCCTCCACTTT.

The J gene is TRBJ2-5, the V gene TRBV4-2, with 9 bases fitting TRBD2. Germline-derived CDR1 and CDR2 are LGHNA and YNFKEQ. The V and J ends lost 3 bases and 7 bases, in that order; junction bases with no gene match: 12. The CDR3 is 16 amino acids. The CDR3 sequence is CASSHEPTSGGRTQYF. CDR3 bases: TGTGCCAGCAGCCATGAACCGACTAGCGGTGGCAGGACCCAGTACTTC.

CDR3 region: CASTATDNEQFF. For the CDR3, the DNA is TGTGCCAGCACCGCGACAGACAATGAGCAGTTCTTC. V gene TRBV2 combines with J gene TRBJ2-1; a weak D match, TRBD1 (5 bases). Trimming took off 7 bases at V and 5 bases at J, with 9 bases between the two ends. Per the germline V gene, CDR1 is SNHLY and CDR2 is FYNNEI. The CDR3 has 12 amino acids.

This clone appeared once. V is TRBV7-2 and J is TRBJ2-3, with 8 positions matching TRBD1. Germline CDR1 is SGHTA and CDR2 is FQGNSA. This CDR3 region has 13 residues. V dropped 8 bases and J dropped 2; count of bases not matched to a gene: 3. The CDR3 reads CASGTGPTDTQYF. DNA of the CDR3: TGTGCCAGCGGGACAGGTCCCACAGATACGCAGTATTTT.

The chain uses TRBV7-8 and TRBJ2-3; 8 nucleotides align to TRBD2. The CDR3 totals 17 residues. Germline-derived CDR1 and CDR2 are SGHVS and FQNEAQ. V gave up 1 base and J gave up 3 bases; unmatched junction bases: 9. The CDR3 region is CASSLGGGGRTTDTQYF. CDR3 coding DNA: TGTGCCAGCAGCTTAGGAGGCGGGGGGCGGACTACAGATACGCAGTATTTT.

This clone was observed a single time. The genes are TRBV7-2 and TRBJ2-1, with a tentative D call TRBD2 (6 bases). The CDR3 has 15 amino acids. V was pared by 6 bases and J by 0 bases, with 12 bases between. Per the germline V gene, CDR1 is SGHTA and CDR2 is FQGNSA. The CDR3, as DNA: TGTGCCAGCAGGACTGGCGGGGTCTCCTACAATGAGCAGTTCTTC. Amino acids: CASRTGGVSYNEQFF.

The CDR3 nucleotides read TGTGCCAGCAGTGACCCCTCCGGGGGCAATCAGCCCCAGCATTTT. It specifies CASSDPSGGNQPQHF. V is TRBV6-1 and J is TRBJ1-5; D not certain. This CDR3 contains 15 residues. CDR1 is MNHNS and CDR2 is SASEGT in the germline V gene. The germline V and J ends were trimmed by 3 bases and 2 bases, with 11 bases remaining between them.

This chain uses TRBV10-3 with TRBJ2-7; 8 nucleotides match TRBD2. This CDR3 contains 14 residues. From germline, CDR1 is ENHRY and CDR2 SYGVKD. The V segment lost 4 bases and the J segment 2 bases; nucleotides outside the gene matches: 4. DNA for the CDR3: TGTGCCATCAGTGTTTTAGCGGGACCCTACGAGCAGTACTTC. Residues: CAISVLAGPYEQYF.